This T cell receptor beta chain comes out of a study of beta chain features in type 1 diabetes. Broader study findings: Shortening that was moderate but significant affected the TCRB CDR3s of Type 1 diabetes patients in all four CD4+ subsets. Small HLA sub-analyses could not settle whether HLA shapes TCRB rearrangement.

This clone was detected only a few times. Its antigen remains unknown. Germline V gene lookup returns CDR1 SGHRS and CDR2 YFSETQ. The V segment lost 9 bases and the J segment 4 bases; nucleotides outside the gene matches: 10. CDR3 length equals 13 residues. Expressed TCRB transcripts were sequenced, since all the RNA that had been isolated was reverse transcribed. Using immunoSEQ multiplex PCR, the repertoire was profiled, and TCRdb retains in-frame clones only, with some absent. The sample yields 250,000 to 300,000 clones, around 24% seen once. Specimen: naive CD4+ T cells from blood. The receptor's source is a woman aged 30 to 39 with type 1 diabetes. This chain links TRBV5-1 with TRBJ2-7; TRBD1 matches at 7 bases. CDR3 protein: CATRQGKGYEQYF. For the CDR3, the DNA is TGCGCCACCCGACAGGGTAAAGGGTACGAGCAGTACTTC. The complete variable domain, with remaining parts taken from reference TRBV5-1 and TRBJ2-7, reads KAGVTQTPRYLIKTRGQQVTLSCSPISGHRSVSWYQQTPGQGLQFLFEYFSETQRNKGNFPGRFSGRQFSNSRSEMNVSTLELGDSALYLCATRQGKGYEQYFGPGTRLTVT.